The clone carrying this T cell receptor beta chain was observed a handful of times. Its antigen is not identified. The primer mix had 60 Vbeta and 13 Jbeta primers. Method: immunoSEQ multiplex PCR; TCRdb's copy keeps in-frame clones and lacks some. The repertoire holds around 110,000 clones, with around 10% as singletons. The ends were cut back, 6 bases at V and 2 bases at J, with 14 bases in the middle. CDR1 and CDR2 from the germline V gene are MDHEN and SYDVKM. The CDR3 contains 14 residues. This specimen comes from a study of cytomegalovirus exposure and HLA in healthy donors. Study context: HLA-typed donors contributed 65 million to 95 million unique TCRs, which were held in an early data release.

General study findings and limits: The classifier was said to identify cytomegalovirus status with high specificity and sensitivity. For most TCR sequences rarity was the rule, although some public TCRs occurred in many donors. A few V segments could not be told apart, such as TRBV6-2 and TRBV6-3, and were left out.

This clonotype was sampled from a man aged 25-45 years in good health and CMV-seronegative. This sequence joins TRBV28 and TRBJ2-7; the D gene is possibly TRBD1 (5 bases). The specimen sequenced was PBMCs. The CDR3 region has the DNA TGTGCCAGCAGGAAGGCAGGGAACCCCTACGAGCAGTACTTC. Translating it yields CASRKAGNPYEQYF.